The 31 T cell receptor beta chains below were found in one sample sequenced in a study of regulatory T cells in long-lasting Graves disease. Sample time point: newly diagnosed GD, antithyroid drugs for less than 3 months. The TCR library was prepared using RNA isolated from PBMCs. Arm-PCR with iRepertoire HTBI primers amplified the CDR3 regions for these TCR beta libraries. TCRdb processed the multiplex PCR reads anew with MiXCR; each CDR3 protein has one entry. The repertoire holds approximately 490,000 distinct CDR3 sequences, with 15% to 20% as singletons. These data also formed part of another study, on T cells in Graves' hyperthyroidism and ophthalmopathy.

The sequencing here drew on peripheral blood mononuclear cells (PBMCs), taken at new diagnosis, from a patient treated with antithyroid drugs. These receptors originate from a middle-aged man with Graves disease.

This clonotype was counted at least ten times. The J gene is TRBJ2-5, the V gene TRBV2; 12 nucleotides align to TRBD2. The CDR3 length is 15 residues. Trimming cost V 7 bases and J 5 bases; bases outside gene matches: 8. CDR1 SNHLY and CDR2 FYNNEI come from the germline V gene. CDR3 coding DNA: TGTGCCAGCACTAGACTAGCGGGAGTGGGGGAGACCCAGTACTTC. Protein product: CASTRLAGVGETQYF. The full variable domain, its missing parts supplied by reference TRBV2 and TRBJ2-5, is EPEVTQTPSHQVTQMGQEVILRCVPISNHLYFYWYRQILGQKVEFLVSFYNNEISEKSEIFDDQFSVERPDGSNFTLKIRSTKLEDSAMYFCASTRLAGVGETQYFGPGTRLLVL.

The chain uses TRBV19 and TRBJ1-1, with D unresolved. The V gene's germline CDR1 is LNHDA and CDR2 SQIVND (reference sequence). The CDR3 contains 12 residues. The V end was cut by 5 bases, the J end by 5 bases, with 9 bases between. In DNA, the CDR3 is TGTGCCAGTAGTGGGGTCCGGACTGAAGCTTTCTTT. Its translation: CASSGVRTEAFF.

This clonotype was observed at least ten times. Written as DNA, the CDR3 is TGCAGTGCGGAACGGGAGCCCGGGGAGGAGCAGTTCTTC. The encoded protein is CSAEREPGEEQFF. This chain connects TRBV20-1 to TRBJ2-1, with D tentatively TRBD2 (6 bases). The V gene lost 6 bases and the J gene lost 10 bases, with 19 bases spanning the gap. CDR1 DFQATT and CDR2 SNEGSKA come from the germline V gene (reference sequence). The CDR3 consists of 13 residues.

This clonotype appeared a few times. One end of the junction fails to match germline, which may point to a read error. This sequence joins TRBV29-1 and TRBJ1-2; D is undetermined. CDR3 length: 8 amino acids. Germline assignment: CDR1 SQVTM and CDR2 ANQGSEA. Written as DNA, the CDR3 is TGCAGCGTTGAAAATTTCGCCTTC. Amino acids: CSVENFAF.

This clonotype was counted many times. This chain uses TRBV2 with TRBJ1-5; TRBD1 might be the D (5 bases). Trimming took off 2 bases at V and 3 bases at J, with 8 bases between the two ends. Per the germline V gene, CDR1 is SNHLY and CDR2 is FYNNEI. This CDR3 comprises 14 residues. CDR3 region: CASSEIGANQPQHF. The CDR3 coding sequence is TGTGCCAGCAGTGAAATCGGGGCCAATCAGCCCCAGCATTTT.

There are many counts of this clonotype. The chain carries TRBV6-1 and TRBJ2-1; 10 bases line up with TRBD2. The junction had 9 bases not matched to a gene; V was cut back by 7 bases and J by 0 bases. This CDR3 region has 17 residues. In germline, CDR1 is MNHNS, CDR2 SASEGT. The CDR3 coding sequence is TGTGCCAGCAAAAGAAGACTAGCGGGTAGCTCCTACAATGAGCAGTTCTTC. Its translation is CASKRRLAGSSYNEQFF.

This clonotype turned up a few times. The chain uses TRBV12-3 or TRBV12-4 and TRBJ2-1; TRBD2 matches at 11 bases. The CDR3 has 19 residues. The V and J ends lost 2 bases and 4 bases, in that order; junction bases with no gene match: 13. The CDR3 DNA follows: TGTGCCAGCAGTTTATATACTAGCGGGAGCCCCCTCGCTTACAATGAGCAGTTCTTC. Protein product: CASSLYTSGSPLAYNEQFF.

The chain combines TRBV28 with TRBJ2-6, with 8 bases lining up with TRBD1. The CDR3 runs 15 residues. Germline V lookup: CDR1 MDHEN, CDR2 SYDVKM. V shed 6 bases and J 2 bases; nucleotides not matched to a gene: 3. The CDR3 protein is CASSTGGTGANVLTF. The CDR3 DNA reads as TGTGCCAGCAGCACAGGGGGAACTGGGGCCAACGTCCTGACTTTC.

This clonotype was detected ten times or more. The J gene is TRBJ2-5, the V gene TRBV20-1, with TRBD2 matching over 7 bases. J was trimmed by 6 bases and V by 3 bases; bases with no gene match: 10. CDR1 is DFQATT, CDR2 SNEGSKA, per germline (reference sequence). The CDR3 runs 14 residues. The CDR3 coding sequence is TGCAGTGCTAGTTCTAGCGGTACCCAGAAGACCCAGTACTTC. Translated: CSASSSGTQKTQYF.

This clonotype has more than one count but fewer than ten. The rearrangement uses TRBV5-6 and TRBJ2-1, with TRBD2 matching 10 bases. The CDR3 consists of 16 residues. Germline V lookup: CDR1 SGHDT, CDR2 YYEEEE. Trimming took 4 bases from V and 9 from J; bases not matched to a gene: 13. The DNA for the CDR3 is TGTGCCAGCAGCGCGTACGTCGCTAGCGGGAGTAGTGAGCAGTTCTTC. Its translation: CASSAYVASGSSEQFF. The variable domain in full, with the rest retrieved from reference TRBV5-6 and TRBJ2-1, is DAGVTQSPTHLIKTRGQQVTLRCSPKSGHDTVSWYQQALGQGPQFIFQYYEEEERQRGNFPDRFSGHQFPNYSSELNVNALLLGDSALYLCASSAYVASGSSEQFFGPGTRLTVL.

In its sample, this clonotype was seen once. The chain uses TRBV6-9 and TRBJ2-4; 13 bases fit TRBD2. Trimming cost V 3 bases and J 9 bases; bases outside gene matches: 11. Germline CDR1 MNHGY, CDR2 SVAAGI. The CDR3 extends over 17 amino acids. The CDR3 sequence is CASSYRTSGRAEIIQYF. The CDR3 DNA follows: TGTGCCAGCAGTTACCGTACTAGCGGGAGGGCCGAGATCATTCAGTACTTC.

This clonotype came up a few times. The chain joins TRBV2 to TRBJ1-3; D is unresolved. The CDR3 spans 13 residues. CDR1 and CDR2 from the germline V gene are SNHLY and FYNNEI. The ends were cut back, 4 bases at V and 3 bases at J, with 7 bases in the middle. The CDR3 region is CASSGNGGNTIYF. DNA of the CDR3: TGTGCCAGCAGTGGAAACGGTGGAAACACCATATATTTT.

This clonotype was detected many times. The CDR3 spells CASSRTSGRYEQYF. The CDR3 nucleotides read TGTGCCAGCAGCCGTACTAGCGGGAGGTACGAGCAGTACTTC. The chain has TRBV27 and TRBJ2-7, with 12 bases that match TRBD2. CDR1 MNHEY and CDR2 SMNVEV come from the germline V gene (reference sequence). The ends lost 6 bases at V and 4 bases at J; junction bases unmatched: 4. This CDR3 has 14 amino acids.

This clonotype was counted between two and nine times. This chain links TRBV30 with TRBJ1-1; maybe TRBD1 (5 bases). The V and J ends lost 4 bases and 0 bases respectively, with 9 bases between them. The CDR3 has 13 amino acids. Germline CDR1 and CDR2: GTSNPN and SVGIG (reference sequence). The CDR3 loop is CAWTPGMNTEAFF. The CDR3 DNA sequence: TGTGCCTGGACACCAGGGATGAACACTGAAGCTTTCTTT.

The sample holds many counts of this clonotype. The chain carries TRBV11-2 and TRBJ2-7; possibly TRBD1 or TRBD2 for D (5 bases each). CDR3 length: 17 amino acids. The germline CDR1 and CDR2 sequences are SGHAT and FQNNGV. The V end lost 1 base, the J end lost 3 bases, and 19 bases lay between the germline ends. The CDR3: CASSLVPGFFQGYEQYF. Written as DNA, the CDR3 is TGTGCCAGCAGCTTAGTGCCGGGGTTTTTTCAGGGCTACGAGCAGTACTTC.

The genes are TRBV5-1 and TRBJ1-1, with no clear D. Trimming left V 5 bases short and J 2 bases short, with 10 bases between. This CDR3 spans 13 amino acids. CDR1 is SGHRS and CDR2 is YFSETQ in the germline V gene. The CDR3 nucleotides are TGCGCCAGCAGAGTAGAATCAAACACTGAAGCTTTCTTT. It encodes CASRVESNTEAFF.

The genes are TRBV2 and TRBJ2-2, with 9 bases lining up with TRBD2. The CDR3 is 16 residues long. Germline assignment: CDR1 SNHLY and CDR2 FYNNEI. Losses at the gene ends were 8 bases for V and 4 bases for J; bases not matched to a gene: 11. CDR3 bases: TGTGCCAGCTCCAATCGCGGGAGGGGCGGCACCGGGGAGCTGTTTTTT. It translates to CASSNRGRGGTGELFF.

V gene TRBV5-1 combines with J gene TRBJ2-1; 11 bases are a match to TRBD1. Germline loops: CDR1 SGHRS, CDR2 YFSETQ. V lost 4 bases and J lost 5; bases outside the gene matches: 8. The CDR3 has 16 residues. The CDR3 DNA reads TGCGCCAGCAGCCTCTGGACAGGGGGCAGGAACAATGAGCAGTTCTTC. Its protein is CASSLWTGGRNNEQFF.

This clonotype was counted many times. The chain employs TRBV24-1 and TRBJ1-4; 9 positions agree with TRBD1. In germline, CDR1 is KGHDR, CDR2 SFDVKD. This CDR3 region has 15 residues. J was trimmed by 8 bases and V by 3 bases; bases with no gene match: 6. CDR3 bases: TGTGCCACCAGTGATCGGACAGGGGTGGAGGAAAAACTGTTTTTT. Its protein product is CATSDRTGVEEKLFF.

The chain has TRBV6-5 and TRBJ1-2; 12 bases line up with TRBD1. Germline CDR1 reads MNHEY; CDR2 reads SVGAGI. There are 15 residues in the CDR3. V shed 0 bases, J shed 8 bases, and the junction held 4 bases outside the gene matches. The CDR3 coding sequence is TGTGCCAGCAGTTACTCGGGACAGGGGGCGCCCGGCTACACCTTC. This sequence encodes CASSYSGQGAPGYTF.

This clonotype was recorded at least ten times. This sequence joins TRBV30 and TRBJ1-6; D call uncertain. In germline, CDR1 is GTSNPN, CDR2 SVGIG (reference sequence). CDR3 length: 12 amino acids. V shed 4 bases and J shed 7 bases, with 8 bases lying between them. The CDR3 sequence: CAWKETNSPLHF. In DNA, the CDR3 is TGTGCCTGGAAAGAGACCAATTCACCCCTCCACTTT.

This clonotype was seen only a few times. The J gene is TRBJ2-5, the V gene TRBV9, with 11 bases matching TRBD2. This CDR3 has 15 amino acids. Germline-derived CDR1 and CDR2 are SGDLS and YYNGEE. V was pared by 4 bases and J by 4 bases, with 6 bases of the junction left unmatched. CDR3 sequence: CASSLAGGRGETQYF. CDR3 DNA sequence: TGTGCCAGCAGCTTAGCGGGAGGGCGAGGAGAGACCCAGTACTTC.

This clonotype was recorded at least ten times. V usage is TRBV28 and J usage is TRBJ2-7; weak D call: TRBD2 (6 bases). The CDR3 has 13 residues. V lost 7 bases to trimming and J lost 3 bases, with 13 bases between them. CDR1 is MDHEN, CDR2 SYDVKM, per germline. The CDR3 region is CASKDTSNYEQYF. The CDR3 coding sequence is TGTGCCAGCAAGGATACTAGCAACTACGAGCAGTACTTC. The variable domain in full, with the rest retrieved from reference TRBV28 and TRBJ2-7, is DVKVTQSSRYLVKRTGEKVFLECVQDMDHENMFWYRQDPGLGLRLIYFSYDVKMKEKGDIPEGYSVSREKKERFSLILESASTNQTSMYLCASKDTSNYEQYFGPGTRLTVT.

This clonotype has a handful of counts. The gene calls are TRBV2 and TRBJ1-6, with D perhaps matching TRBD1 (6 bases). The germline gives CDR1 SNHLY, CDR2 FYNNEI. CDR3 length: 14 amino acids. V lost 4 bases and J lost 10, with 14 bases in between. The CDR3 loop is CASSARDILSPLHF. CDR3 nucleotides: TGTGCCAGCAGTGCCCGGGACATCTTATCACCCCTCCACTTT.

Only a few counts were recorded for this clonotype. This chain connects TRBV4-2 to TRBJ2-5, with 7 bases lining up with TRBD2. With 1 base clipped from V and 5 bases from J, the junction kept 10 bases outside the gene matches. Per the germline V gene, CDR1 is LGHNA and CDR2 is YNFKEQ. CDR3 length equals 16 residues. The CDR3 region is CASSQVGGMGGETQYF. CDR3 in DNA: TGTGCCAGCAGCCAAGTAGGAGGGATGGGGGGGGAGACCCAGTACTTC.

The V and J genes are TRBV10-3 and TRBJ2-5, with 7 nucleotides matching TRBD1. Germline trimming cut 3 bases from V and 5 bases from J; bases unmatched to any gene: 9. The CDR3 extends over 15 amino acids. Germline lookup yields CDR1 ENHRY and CDR2 SYGVKD. The CDR3 spells CAISDLTGVKETQYF. The CDR3 nucleotides are TGTGCCATCAGTGATCTCACAGGGGTGAAGGAGACCCAGTACTTC.

The chain is built from TRBV9 and TRBJ2-1; 11 nucleotides agree with TRBD2. The CDR3 is made up of 16 amino acids. V gave up 4 bases and J gave up 1 base; unmatched junction bases: 4. The V gene's germline CDR1 is SGDLS and CDR2 YYNGEE. CDR3 in amino acids: CASSPSGGQSYNEQFF. CDR3 bases: TGTGCCAGCAGCCCTAGCGGGGGGCAATCCTACAATGAGCAGTTCTTC.

The chain uses TRBV14 and TRBJ2-1; tentatively, D is TRBD1 (6 bases). The CDR3 consists of 13 residues. Trimming removed 4 bases from V and 7 bases from J, with 11 bases in between. Germline V CDR1 and CDR2: SGHDN, FVKESK. The CDR3 loop reads CASSRLDRNEQFF. For the CDR3, the DNA is TGTGCCAGCAGCCGCCTCGACAGGAATGAGCAGTTCTTC.

A remark on this clonotype: A much larger clone lies a single base off, so this may be a read error. V usage is TRBV2 and J usage is TRBJ2-7, with D unresolved. The V gene's germline CDR1 is SNHLY and CDR2 FYNNEI. Trimming shortened V by 4 bases and J by 0 bases, and 7 bases separated the two germline ends. The CDR3 loop spans 13 amino acids. The CDR3 sequence: CASSAVNSYEQYF. CDR3 nucleotides: TGTGCCAGCAGTGCCGTCAACTCCTACGAGCAGTACTTC.

This clonotype was counted ten times or more. CDR3 bases: TGTGCCAGCAGGGACGGAAATCAGCCCCAGCATTTT. Its protein is CASRDGNQPQHF. This chain joins TRBV28 and TRBJ1-5; the D is unclear. Germline CDR1 is MDHEN and CDR2 is SYDVKM. The CDR3 sequence is 12 residues long. The ends were cut back, 6 bases at V and 4 bases at J, with 7 bases in the middle.

The sample holds many counts of this clonotype. The chain recombines TRBV7-8 with TRBJ1-5; 7 nucleotides agree with TRBD1. V shed 2 bases and J 2 bases; nucleotides not matched to a gene: 6. Per germline, CDR1 SGHVS and CDR2 FQNEAQ. CDR3 length: 16 amino acids. The CDR3 DNA reads as TGTGCCAGCAGCTTAACAGGGGCTACGCGCAATCAGCCCCAGCATTTT. It translates to CASSLTGATRNQPQHF.